This record covers a single T cell receptor (beta chain). Its target is unknown. The data belong to a study of T cell responses to AZD1222 COVID-19 vaccine. Study-level information: The study pooled second doses at about 4 or about 12 weeks. Study-wide results and limits: A reported finding is that nearly half of spike-specific TCRs target unmutated variant regions. When two AZD1222 doses had been given, Spike-specific TCR breadth and depth rose. Only a handful of individuals given AZD1222 were seropositive at baseline.

Profiled with immunoSEQ multiplex PCR; TCRdb holds only in-frame clones, not every one. This sample has 150,000 to 160,000 clones, with roughly nine tenths found just once. The sequence was collected from an adult in good health. The sample in question was peripheral blood, obtained on day 0 of AZD1222 vaccination.

CDR3 sequence reads: CASSEASGSGKTQYF. The CDR3 DNA reads TGTGCCAGCAGTGAGGCTAGCGGGAGTGGCAAGACCCAGTACTTC. This chain uses TRBV2 with TRBJ2-5; 10 nucleotides agree with TRBD2. Germline lookup yields CDR1 SNHLY and CDR2 FYNNEI. The CDR3 has 15 residues. After removal of 3 bases from V and 6 bases from J, the junction contained 7 bases not matched to a gene.